The clone carrying this TCR beta chain is labeled medium-sized (0.01 to 0.1%). TCRdb reassembled clones from the PCR reads with MiXCR. The sample contains 25,000 to 30,000 clones, under 30% of which appear only once. CDR1 is MDHEN, CDR2 SYDVKM, per germline. This CDR3 region has 16 residues. V lost 2 bases and J lost 7; bases outside the gene matches: 13. This record belongs to a study of metastatic and nonmetastatic thyroid tumors. Not a single patient had been given any form of treatment at any point before undergoing thyroid surgery. The gene calls are TRBV28 and TRBJ2-7; 8 bases line up with TRBD1. Sequencing input: blood. The source is a female donor with papillary thyroid cancer or a benign thyroid nodule (not recorded which). Some clones in this sample may be carry-over from other donors' samples. CDR3 sequence reads: CASSLGPRGRTREQYF. The CDR3 bases are TGTGCCAGCAGTTTAGGTCCCAGGGGGCGGACCAGGGAGCAGTACTTC.